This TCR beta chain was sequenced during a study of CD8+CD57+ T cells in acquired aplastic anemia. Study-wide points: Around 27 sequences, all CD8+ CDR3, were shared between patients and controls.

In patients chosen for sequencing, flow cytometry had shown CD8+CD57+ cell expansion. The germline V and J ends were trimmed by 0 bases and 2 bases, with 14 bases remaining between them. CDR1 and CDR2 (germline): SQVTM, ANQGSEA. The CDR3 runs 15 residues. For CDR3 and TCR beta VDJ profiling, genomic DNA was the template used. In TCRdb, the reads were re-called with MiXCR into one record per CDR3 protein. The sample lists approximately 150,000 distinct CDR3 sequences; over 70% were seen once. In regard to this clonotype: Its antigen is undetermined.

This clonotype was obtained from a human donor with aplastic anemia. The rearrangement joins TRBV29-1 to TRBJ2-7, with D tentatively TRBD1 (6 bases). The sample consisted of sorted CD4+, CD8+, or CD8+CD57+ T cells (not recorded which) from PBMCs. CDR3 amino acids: CSVEDPAGAPYEQYF. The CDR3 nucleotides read TGCAGCGTTGAAGATCCTGCAGGGGCCCCCTACGAGCAGTACTTC.